This T cell receptor (beta chain) was sequenced during a study of cytomegalovirus exposure and HLA in healthy donors. Study conclusions and caveats: In a later analysis, a genetic analysis reported fewer productive-TCR N-insertions in an Asian-associated ancestry cluster than the cohort average. For TCR beta chains, V- and J-gene trimming was later linked to a missense DCLRE1C variant.

PCR involved 60 Vbeta and 13 Jbeta primers. Sequencing used immunoSEQ multiplex PCR; TCRdb keeps in-frame clones, though not all of them. The top ten clones hold 5.8% of a sample with roughly 97,000 clones, around 79% of them seen once. As concerns this clone: The antigen remains undetermined.

The receptor was derived from a man in his 60s in good health and CMV-seropositive. Specimen: PBMCs.

CDR3 sequence: CASSLGQATLGRATDTQYF. The CDR3 nucleotides read TGTGCCAGCAGCTTAGGTCAAGCCACCCTGGGGAGGGCCACAGATACGCAGTATTTT. J is TRBJ2-3 and V is TRBV7-6; the match to TRBD2 covers 7 bases. Per germline, CDR1 SGHVS and CDR2 FNYEAQ. The CDR3 is made up of 19 amino acids. V lost 1 base, J lost 2 bases, and 15 bases stayed unmatched.